A selection of T cell receptor beta chains follows, all from one sample in a study of cytomegalovirus exposure and HLA in healthy donors. The protocol was immunoSEQ multiplex PCR, while the TCRdb copy is restricted to in-frame clones and leaves out a portion. The sample totals about 50,000 clones; its top ten clones hold 2.1%. The sample was PBMCs. These receptors were obtained from a woman in her late teens or twenties in good health and CMV-seronegative. CDR3s include the opening cysteine and the closing phenylalanine or tryptophan. A D gene is named only where the DNA matches it firmly.

V	D	J	DNA	CDR3
TRBV30	NA	TRBJ2-7	TGTGCCTGGAGTCAGGTATGGGAGCAGTACTTC	CAWSQVWEQYF
TRBV5-1	TRBD2	TRBJ2-1	TGCGCCAGCAGCTTAGCGGGAGTCTCCCACAATGAGCAGTTCTTC	CASSLAGVSHNEQFF
TRBV6-1	TRBD1	TRBJ2-4	TGTGCCAGCCTCCGACAGGGGGCTAAGAACATTCAGTACTTC	CASLRQGAKNIQYF
TRBV2	TRBD2	TRBJ2-7	TGTGCCAGCAACGTGCTAGCGGGGTCTAAGGAGCAGTACTTC	CASNVLAGSKEQYF
TRBV13	NA	TRBJ2-7	TGTGCCAGCAGACGAGGGGGTTATCCCTACGAGCAGTACTTC	CASRRGGYPYEQYF
TRBV5-1	NA	TRBJ2-5	TGCGCCAGCAGCTTGGATCCAGACCAAGAGACCCAGTACTTC	CASSLDPDQETQYF
TRBV5-1	TRBD1	TRBJ1-2	TGCGCCAGCAGCTGGACGACAGGGAAAGACGGTGGCTACACCTTC	CASSWTTGKDGGYTF
TRBV6-1	NA	TRBJ1-1	TGTGCCAGCAGTGCACAGTCCGCGGGGAACACTGAAGCTTTCTTT	CASSAQSAGNTEAFF
TRBV30	TRBD1	TRBJ1-2	TGTGCCGGGAACAACCTGGACAGGGGTGGCTATGGCTACACCTTC	CAGNNLDRGGYGYTF
TRBV6-1	TRBD2	TRBJ2-1	TGTGCCAGCAGTGACCTCGGGACTAGCAGTGAGCAGTTCTTC	CASSDLGTSSEQFF
TRBV10-3	TRBD1	TRBJ1-5	TGTGCCTCAAGACAGGGTGGGGATCAGCCCCAGCATTTT	CASRQGGDQPQHF
TRBV13	TRBD2	TRBJ2-5	TGTGCCAGCAGATCGGGGACTAGCGGTCCTCAAGAGACCCAGTACTTC	CASRSGTSGPQETQYF
TRBV5-1	TRBD2	TRBJ2-3	TGCGCCAGCAGCTTGGACCTAGCGGGCACAGATACGCAGTATTTT	CASSLDLAGTDTQYF
TRBV29-1	NA	TRBJ1-2	TGCAGCGTAGAGGCTGACAGTACCAGGTCCGGCTACACCTTC	CSVEADSTRSGYTF
TRBV5-1	NA	TRBJ2-2	TGCGCCAGCAGCTTGACAGAAACGAACACCGGGGAGCTGTTTTTT	CASSLTETNTGELFF
TRBV6-5	TRBD2	TRBJ2-5	TGTGCCAGCAGAAGGACTAGCGCCTATATCGGGCAGTACTTC	CASRRTSAYIGQYF
TRBV6-1	NA	TRBJ2-2	TGTGCCCGACACAGTTACACCGGGGAGCTGTTTTTT	CARHSYTGELFF
TRBV30	TRBD1	TRBJ1-5	TGTGCCTGGAGCCTAGGGACAGCCAATCAGCCCCAGCATTTT	CAWSLGTANQPQHF
TRBV5-6	TRBD1	TRBJ1-1	TGTGCCAGCAGCCCGCACTACAGGGGCGTCGTGAACACTGAAGCTTTCTTT	CASSPHYRGVVNTEAFF
TRBV29-1	NA	TRBJ1-2	TGCAGCGTTGAAGCAGAGGATGGCTACACCTTC	CSVEAEDGYTF
TRBV25-1	NA	TRBJ1-1	TGTGCCAGCAGTGGGGAGGGAGGGGACACTGAAGCTTTCTTT	CASSGEGGDTEAFF
TRBV5-1	TRBD2	TRBJ2-7	TGCGCCAGCAGCTTGGAGGTTAGCGGGAGTACCTACGAGCAGTACTTC	CASSLEVSGSTYEQYF
TRBV7-2	NA	TRBJ1-5	TGTGCCAGCACAGGGCGTAGCAATCAGCCCCAGCATTTT	CASTGRSNQPQHF
TRBV27	NA	TRBJ1-6	TGTGCCAGCAGTTGGAACTACAATTCACCCCTCCACTTT	CASSWNYNSPLHF
TRBV19	TRBD1	TRBJ1-1	TGTGCCAGTAGTAGTTTAGGGACAGCCAACACTGAAGCTTTCTTT	CASSSLGTANTEAFF
TRBV5-1	NA	TRBJ2-7	TGCGCCAGCAGTCAAGACACGTCCTACGAGCAGTACTTC	CASSQDTSYEQYF